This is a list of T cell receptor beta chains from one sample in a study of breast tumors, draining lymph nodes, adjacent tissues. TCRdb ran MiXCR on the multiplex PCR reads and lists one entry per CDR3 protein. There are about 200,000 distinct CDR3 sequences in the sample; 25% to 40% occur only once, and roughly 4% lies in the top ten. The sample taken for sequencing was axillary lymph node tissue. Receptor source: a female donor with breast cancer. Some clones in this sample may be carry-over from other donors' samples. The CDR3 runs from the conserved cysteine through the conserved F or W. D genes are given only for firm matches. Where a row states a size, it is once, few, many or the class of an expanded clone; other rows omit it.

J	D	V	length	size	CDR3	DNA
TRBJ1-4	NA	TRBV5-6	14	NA	CASSYSSGNEKLFF	TGTGCCAGCAGCTACTCTAGCGGGAATGAAAAACTGTTTTTT
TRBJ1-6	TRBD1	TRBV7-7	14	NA	CARSAGQGNSPLHF	TGTGCTAGATCCGCGGGACAGGGGAATTCACCCCTCCACTTT
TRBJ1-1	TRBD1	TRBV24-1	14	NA	CATSKGQENTEAFF	TGTGCCACCAGTAAGGGACAGGAGAACACTGAAGCTTTCTTT
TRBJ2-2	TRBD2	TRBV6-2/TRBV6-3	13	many	CASRLAGGGELFF	TGTGCCAGTAGACTAGCGGGAGGCGGGGAGCTGTTTTTT
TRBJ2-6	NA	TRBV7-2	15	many	CASRSQSSGANVLTF	TGTGCCAGCAGATCACAGAGCTCTGGGGCCAACGTCCTGACTTTC
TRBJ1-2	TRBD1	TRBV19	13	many	CASSEGGLRGYTF	TGTGCCAGTAGTGAAGGGGGCCTGAGGGGCTACACCTTC
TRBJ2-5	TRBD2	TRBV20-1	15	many	CSARPSSGDQETQYF	TGCAGTGCCCGTCCTTCTAGCGGGGACCAAGAGACCCAGTACTTC
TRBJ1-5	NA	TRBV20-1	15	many	CSAKAHRMGNQPQHF	TGCAGTGCCAAGGCCCACCGGATGGGTAATCAGCCCCAGCATTTT
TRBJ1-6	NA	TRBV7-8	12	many	CASSLAASPSHF	TGTGCCAGCAGCTTAGCCGCCTCCCCATCCCACTTT
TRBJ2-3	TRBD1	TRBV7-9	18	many	CASSLPLRTGEGTDTQYF	TGTGCCAGCAGCTTACCTCTCAGGACAGGGGAAGGCACAGATACGCAGTATTTT
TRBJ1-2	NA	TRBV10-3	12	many	CAIKGYRGGYTF	TGTGCCATCAAGGGTTACCGCGGTGGCTACACCTTC
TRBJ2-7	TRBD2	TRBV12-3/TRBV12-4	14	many	CASSGLAGGGEQYF	TGTGCCAGCAGTGGGCTAGCGGGGGGGGGTGAGCAGTACTTC
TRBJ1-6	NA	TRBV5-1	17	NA	CASSLAGTSGDNSPLHF	TGCGCCAGCAGCTTGGCCGGGACTAGCGGAGATAATTCACCCCTCCACTTT
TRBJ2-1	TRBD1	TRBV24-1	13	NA	CATRGTGRDEQFF	TGTGCCACCAGGGGGACAGGGAGGGATGAGCAGTTCTTC
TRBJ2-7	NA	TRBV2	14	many	CASSSKLGPYEQYF	TGTGCCAGCAGCTCTAAATTGGGACCCTACGAGCAGTACTTC
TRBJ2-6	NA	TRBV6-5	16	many	CASSYRKGPGANVLTF	TGTGCCAGCAGTTACAGAAAAGGCCCTGGGGCCAACGTCCTGACTTTC
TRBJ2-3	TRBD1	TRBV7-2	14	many	CASSPQTGADTQYF	TGTGCCAGCAGCCCTCAGACAGGGGCAGATACGCAGTATTTT
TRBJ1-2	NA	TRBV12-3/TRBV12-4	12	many	CASSQENYGYTF	TGTGCCAGCAGTCAAGAGAACTATGGCTACACCTTC
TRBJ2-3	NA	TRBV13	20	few	CASSLGSAPTRTIGRNTQYF	TGTGCCAGCAGCTTAGGCAGCGCCCCTACCCGGACCATAGGGAGGAATACGCAGTATTTT
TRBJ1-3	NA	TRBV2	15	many	CASSERGGAGNTIYF	TGTGCCAGCAGTGAACGGGGGGGCGCGGGAAACACCATATATTTT
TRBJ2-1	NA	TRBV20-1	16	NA	CSARSWGAGTYNEQFF	TGCAGTGCTAGGAGTTGGGGGGCAGGGACCTACAATGAGCAGTTCTTC
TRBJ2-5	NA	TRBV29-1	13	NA	CSVGAAFQETQYF	TGCAGCGTTGGCGCGGCGTTCCAAGAGACCCAGTACTTC
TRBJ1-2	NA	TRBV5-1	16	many	CASSLGGAAINYGYTF	TGCGCCAGCAGCTTGGGCGGTGCGGCGATAAACTATGGCTACACCTTC
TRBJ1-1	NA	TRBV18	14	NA	CASSPAVGNTEAFF	TGTGCCAGCTCACCCGCTGTGGGGAACACTGAAGCTTTCTTT
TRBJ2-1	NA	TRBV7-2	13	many	CASSNEFGIEQFF	TGTGCCAGCAGCAATGAGTTCGGGATTGAGCAGTTCTTC
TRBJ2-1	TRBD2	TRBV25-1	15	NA	CASKSTSGTSYEQFF	TGTGCCAGCAAGTCAACTAGCGGGACTAGCTATGAGCAGTTCTTC
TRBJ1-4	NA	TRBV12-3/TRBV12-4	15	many	CASSLQTGLNEKLFF	TGTGCCAGCAGTCTCCAGACAGGACTAAATGAAAAACTGTTTTTT
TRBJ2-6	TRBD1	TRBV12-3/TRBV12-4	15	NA	CASSSGDRGTYVLTF	TGTGCCAGCAGTTCAGGGGACAGGGGAACCTACGTCCTGACTTTC
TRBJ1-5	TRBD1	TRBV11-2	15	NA	CASSFLDRDNQPQHF	TGTGCCAGCAGCTTTCTGGACAGGGACAATCAGCCCCAGCATTTT
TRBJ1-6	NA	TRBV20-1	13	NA	CSASGGSDSPLHF	TGCAGTGCTAGTGGGGGCAGTGATTCACCCCTCCACTTT
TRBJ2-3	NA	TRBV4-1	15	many	CASSLAQDAQDTQYF	TGCGCCAGCAGCCTAGCCCAGGACGCCCAGGATACGCAGTATTTT
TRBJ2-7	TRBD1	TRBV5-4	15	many	CASSPGTGDSYEQYF	TGTGCCAGCAGCCCTGGGACAGGGGACTCCTACGAGCAGTACTTC
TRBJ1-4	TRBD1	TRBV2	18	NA	CASSFTGDRGYTNEKLFF	TGTGCCAGCAGTTTCACAGGGGACAGGGGTTATACTAATGAAAAACTGTTTTTT
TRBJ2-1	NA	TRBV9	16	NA	CASSVQGGRSYNEQFF	TGTGCCAGCAGCGTCCAGGGGGGGCGATCCTACAATGAGCAGTTCTTC
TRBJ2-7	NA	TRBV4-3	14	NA	CASSQGLEAYEQYF	TGCGCCAGCAGCCAAGGCTTGGAGGCCTACGAGCAGTACTTC
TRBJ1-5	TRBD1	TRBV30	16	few	CAWSVQTRQGNQPQHF	TGTGCCTGGAGTGTACAGACCCGACAGGGTAATCAGCCCCAGCATTTT
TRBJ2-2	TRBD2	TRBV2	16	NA	CASRLTSGGVTGELFF	TGTGCCAGCAGGTTGACTAGCGGGGGGGTGACCGGGGAGCTGTTTTTT
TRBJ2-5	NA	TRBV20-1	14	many	CSARGQPREGTQYF	TGCAGTGCCAGAGGACAGCCTCGGGAAGGGACCCAGTACTTC
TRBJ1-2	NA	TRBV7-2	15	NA	CASSHGGGGNYGYPF	TGTGCCAGCAGCCACGGGGGGGGCGGGAACTATGGCTACCCCTTC
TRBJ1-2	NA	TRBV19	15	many	CASSPRGGFNYGYTF	TGTGCCAGTAGTCCGCGGGGAGGTTTTAACTATGGCTACACCTTC
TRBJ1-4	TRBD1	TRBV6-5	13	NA	CASRLTGAEKLFF	TGTGCCAGTCGGTTGACAGGGGCTGAAAAACTGTTTTTT
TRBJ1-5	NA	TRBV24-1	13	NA	CATSDLQEETQHF	TGTGCCACCAGTGATTTGCAGGAAGAGACCCAGCATTTT
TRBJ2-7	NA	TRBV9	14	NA	CASSPFAALRGQYF	TGTGCCAGCAGCCCCTTTGCGGCTCTACGAGGGCAGTACTTC
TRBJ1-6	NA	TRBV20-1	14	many	CSARRTPNNSPLHF	TGCAGTGCTAGGAGGACACCCAATAATTCACCCCTCCACTTT
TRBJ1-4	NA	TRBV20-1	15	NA	CSARGGYSYNEKLFF	TGCAGTGCTAGAGGAGGCTACTCCTACAATGAAAAACTGTTTTTT
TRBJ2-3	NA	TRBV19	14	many	CASTEGSYTDTQYF	TGTGCCAGTACGGAGGGATCCTACACAGATACGCAGTATTTT
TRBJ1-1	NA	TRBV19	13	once	CASSVNRVSEAFF	TGTGCCAGTAGTGTCAACAGGGTCTCTGAAGCTTTCTTT